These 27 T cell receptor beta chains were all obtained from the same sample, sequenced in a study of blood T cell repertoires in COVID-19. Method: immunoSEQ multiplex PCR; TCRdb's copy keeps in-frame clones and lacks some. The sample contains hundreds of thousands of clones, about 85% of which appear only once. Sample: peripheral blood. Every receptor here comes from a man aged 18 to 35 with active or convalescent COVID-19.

CDR3 loop: CASSYRRAANTGELFF. For the CDR3, the DNA is TGTGCCAGCAGTTATAGGAGGGCGGCTAACACCGGGGAGCTGTTTTTT. The chain has TRBV5-4 and TRBJ2-2; D might be TRBD2 (6 bases). Trimming left V 5 bases short and J 2 bases short, with 16 bases between. The germline V gene encodes CDR1 SGHNT and CDR2 YYREEE (reference sequence). The length of the CDR3 is 16 residues.

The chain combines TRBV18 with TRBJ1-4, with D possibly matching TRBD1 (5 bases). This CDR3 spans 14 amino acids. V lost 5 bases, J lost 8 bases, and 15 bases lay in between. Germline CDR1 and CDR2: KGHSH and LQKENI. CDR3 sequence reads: CASSNRQGTEKLFF. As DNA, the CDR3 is TGTGCCAGCTCAAACAGGCAAGGCACGGAAAAACTGTTTTTT.

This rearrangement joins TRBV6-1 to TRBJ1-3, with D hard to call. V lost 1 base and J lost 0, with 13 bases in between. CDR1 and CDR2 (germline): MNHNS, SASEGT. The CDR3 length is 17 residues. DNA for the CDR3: TGTGCCAGCAGTGAAGTGAATCGGTTGATCTCTGGAAACACCATATATTTT. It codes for CASSEVNRLISGNTIYF.

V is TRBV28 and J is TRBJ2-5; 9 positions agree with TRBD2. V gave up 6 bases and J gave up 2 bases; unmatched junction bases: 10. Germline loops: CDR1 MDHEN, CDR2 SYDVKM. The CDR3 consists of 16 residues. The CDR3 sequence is CASSFAGGGGQETQYF. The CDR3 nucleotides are TGTGCCAGCAGCTTTGCGGGGGGGGGAGGGCAAGAGACCCAGTACTTC.

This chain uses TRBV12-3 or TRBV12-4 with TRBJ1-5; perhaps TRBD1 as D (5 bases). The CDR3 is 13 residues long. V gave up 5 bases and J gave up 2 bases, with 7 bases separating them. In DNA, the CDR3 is TGTGCCAGCAGTACCAGGGGCAATCAGCCCCAGCATTTT. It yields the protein CASSTRGNQPQHF.

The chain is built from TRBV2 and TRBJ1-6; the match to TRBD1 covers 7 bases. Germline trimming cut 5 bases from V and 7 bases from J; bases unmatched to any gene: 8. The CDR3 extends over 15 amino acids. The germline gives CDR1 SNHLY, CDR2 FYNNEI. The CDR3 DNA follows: TGTGCCAGCAGTAACAGGGGTATAATGAATTCACCCCTCCACTTT. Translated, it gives CASSNRGIMNSPLHF.

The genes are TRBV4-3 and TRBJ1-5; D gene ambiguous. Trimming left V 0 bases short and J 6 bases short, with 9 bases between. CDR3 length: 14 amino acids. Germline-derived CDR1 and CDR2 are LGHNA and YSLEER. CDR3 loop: CASSQDVAVQPQHF. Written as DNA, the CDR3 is TGCGCCAGCAGCCAAGATGTAGCCGTTCAGCCCCAGCATTTT.

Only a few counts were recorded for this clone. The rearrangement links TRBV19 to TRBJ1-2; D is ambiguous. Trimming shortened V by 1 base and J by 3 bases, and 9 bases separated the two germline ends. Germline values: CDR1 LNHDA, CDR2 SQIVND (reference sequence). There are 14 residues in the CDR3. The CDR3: CASSIVSGYYGYTF. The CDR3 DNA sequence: TGTGCCAGTAGTATAGTATCCGGTTACTATGGCTACACCTTC.

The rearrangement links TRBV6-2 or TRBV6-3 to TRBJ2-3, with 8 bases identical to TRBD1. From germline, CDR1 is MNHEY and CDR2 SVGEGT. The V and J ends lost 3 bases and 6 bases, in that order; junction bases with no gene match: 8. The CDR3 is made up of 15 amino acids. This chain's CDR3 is CASSYIDRGYDTQYF. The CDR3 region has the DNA TGTGCCAGCAGTTATATAGACAGGGGATACGATACGCAGTATTTT.

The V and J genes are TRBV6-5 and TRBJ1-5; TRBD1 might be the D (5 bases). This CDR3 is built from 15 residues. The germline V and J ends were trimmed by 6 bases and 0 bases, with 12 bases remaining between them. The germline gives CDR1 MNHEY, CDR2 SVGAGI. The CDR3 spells CASRGRDYSNQPQHF. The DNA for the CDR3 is TGTGCCAGCAGAGGCCGGGACTATAGCAATCAGCCCCAGCATTTT.

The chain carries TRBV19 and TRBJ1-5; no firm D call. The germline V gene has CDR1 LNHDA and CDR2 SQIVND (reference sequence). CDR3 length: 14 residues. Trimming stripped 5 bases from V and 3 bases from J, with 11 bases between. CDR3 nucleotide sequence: TGTGCCAGTAGTTTTGCCGGGTTCAATCAGCCCCAGCATTTT. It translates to CASSFAGFNQPQHF.

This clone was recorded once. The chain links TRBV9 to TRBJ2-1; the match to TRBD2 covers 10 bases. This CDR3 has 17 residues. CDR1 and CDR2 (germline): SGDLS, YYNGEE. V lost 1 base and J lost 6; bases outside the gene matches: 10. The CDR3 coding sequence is TGTGCCAGCAGCGTACAGTCGCTAGCGGGAGCGCTCAATGAGCAGTTCTTC. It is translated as CASSVQSLAGALNEQFF.

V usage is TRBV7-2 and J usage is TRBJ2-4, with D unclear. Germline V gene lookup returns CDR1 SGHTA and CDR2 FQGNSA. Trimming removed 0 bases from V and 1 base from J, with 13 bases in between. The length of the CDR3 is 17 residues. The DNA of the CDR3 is TGTGCCAGCAGCTTAGCGGCTGTGGCCGGGGCCAAAAACATTCAGTACTTC. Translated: CASSLAAVAGAKNIQYF.

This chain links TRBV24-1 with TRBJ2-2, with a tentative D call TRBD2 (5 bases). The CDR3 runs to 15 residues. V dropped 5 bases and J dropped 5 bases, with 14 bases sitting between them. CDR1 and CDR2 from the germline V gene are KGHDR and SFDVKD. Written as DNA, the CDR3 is TGTGCCACCAGTGGGGCGGTCGAGGGAACCGGGGAGCTGTTTTTT. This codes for CATSGAVEGTGELFF.

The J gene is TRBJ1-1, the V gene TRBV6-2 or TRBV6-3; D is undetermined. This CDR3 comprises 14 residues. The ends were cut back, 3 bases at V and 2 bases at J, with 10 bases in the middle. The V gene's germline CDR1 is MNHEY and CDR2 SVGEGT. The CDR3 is CASSYFSSNTEAFF. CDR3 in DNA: TGTGCCAGCAGTTATTTTAGCTCTAACACTGAAGCTTTCTTT.

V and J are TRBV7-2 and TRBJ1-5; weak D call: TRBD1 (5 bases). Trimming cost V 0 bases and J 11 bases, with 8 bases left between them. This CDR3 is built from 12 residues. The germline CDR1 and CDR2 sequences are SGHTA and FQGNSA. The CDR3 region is CASSLAGGSQHF. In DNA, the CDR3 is TGTGCCAGCAGCTTAGCGGGGGGGTCCCAGCATTTT.

Written as DNA, the CDR3 is TGCGCCAGCAAGGGTGGAACGGGGAATGTCGCAGATACGCAGTATTTT. Protein sequence: CASKGGTGNVADTQYF. This chain connects TRBV5-1 to TRBJ2-3; D is perhaps TRBD2 (5 bases). The CDR3 consists of 16 residues. Germline V gene data show CDR1 as SGHRS and CDR2 as YFSETQ. The V and J ends lost 6 bases and 4 bases respectively, with 21 bases between them.

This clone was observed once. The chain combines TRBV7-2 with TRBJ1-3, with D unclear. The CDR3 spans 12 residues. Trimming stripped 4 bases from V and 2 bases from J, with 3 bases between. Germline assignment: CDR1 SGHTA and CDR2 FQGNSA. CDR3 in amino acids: CASSSAGNTIYF. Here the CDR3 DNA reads TGTGCCAGCAGCTCGGCTGGAAACACCATATATTTT.

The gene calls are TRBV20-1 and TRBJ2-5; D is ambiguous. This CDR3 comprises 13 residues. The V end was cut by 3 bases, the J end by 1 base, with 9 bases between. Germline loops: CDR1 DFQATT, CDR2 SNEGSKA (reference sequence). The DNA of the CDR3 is TGCAGTGCTAGTCCCGAGTTCCAAGAGACCCAGTACTTC. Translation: CSASPEFQETQYF.

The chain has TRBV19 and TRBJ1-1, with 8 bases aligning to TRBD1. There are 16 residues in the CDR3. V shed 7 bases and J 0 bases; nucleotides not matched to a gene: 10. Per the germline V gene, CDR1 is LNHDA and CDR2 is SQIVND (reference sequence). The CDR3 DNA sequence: TGTGCCAGTACCCTGAGGGCAGGGGGCCTGAACACTGAAGCTTTCTTT. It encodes CASTLRAGGLNTEAFF. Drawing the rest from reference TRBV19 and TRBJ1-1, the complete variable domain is DGGITQSPKYLFRKEGQNVTLSCEQNLNHDAMYWYRQDPGQGLRLIYYSQIVNDFQKGDIAEGYSVSREKKESFPLTVTSAQKNPTAFYLCASTLRAGGLNTEAFFGQGTRLTVV.

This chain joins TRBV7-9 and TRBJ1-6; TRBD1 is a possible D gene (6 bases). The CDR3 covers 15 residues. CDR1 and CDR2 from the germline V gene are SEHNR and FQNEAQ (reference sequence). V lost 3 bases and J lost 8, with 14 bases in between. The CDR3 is CASSFAGQRDSPLHF. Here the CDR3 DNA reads TGTGCCAGCAGCTTCGCCGGACAGAGGGATTCACCCCTCCACTTT.

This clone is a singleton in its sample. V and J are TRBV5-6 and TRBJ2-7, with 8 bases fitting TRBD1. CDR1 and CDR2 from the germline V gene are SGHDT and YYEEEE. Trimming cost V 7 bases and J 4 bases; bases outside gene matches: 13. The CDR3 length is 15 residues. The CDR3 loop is CASDRQGSLTYEQYF. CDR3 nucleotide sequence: TGTGCCAGCGACCGACAGGGGTCGCTGACTTACGAGCAGTACTTC.

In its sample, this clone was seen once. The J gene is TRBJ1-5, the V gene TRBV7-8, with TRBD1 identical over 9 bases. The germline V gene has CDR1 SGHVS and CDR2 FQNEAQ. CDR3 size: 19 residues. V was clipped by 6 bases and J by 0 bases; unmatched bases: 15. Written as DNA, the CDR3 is TGTGCCAGCAGTTTACCCCGGGACAGGGAAACTCATAGCAATCAGCCCCAGCATTTT. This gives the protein CASSLPRDRETHSNQPQHF.

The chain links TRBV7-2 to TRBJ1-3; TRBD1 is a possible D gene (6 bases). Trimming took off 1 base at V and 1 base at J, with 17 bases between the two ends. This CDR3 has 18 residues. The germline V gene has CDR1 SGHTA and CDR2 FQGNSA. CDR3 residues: CASSLEGVGALSGNTIYF. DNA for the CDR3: TGTGCCAGCAGCTTAGAGGGGGTCGGGGCCCTTTCTGGAAACACCATATATTTT.

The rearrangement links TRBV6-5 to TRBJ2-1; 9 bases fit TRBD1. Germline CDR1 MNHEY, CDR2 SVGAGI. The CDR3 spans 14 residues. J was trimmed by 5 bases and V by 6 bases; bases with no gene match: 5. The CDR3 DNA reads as TGTGCCAGCAGACCGGGACAGGGTAACAATGAGCAGTTCTTC. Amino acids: CASRPGQGNNEQFF.

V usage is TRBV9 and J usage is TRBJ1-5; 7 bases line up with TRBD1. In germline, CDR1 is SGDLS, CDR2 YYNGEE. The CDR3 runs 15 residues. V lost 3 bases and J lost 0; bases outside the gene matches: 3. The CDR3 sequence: CASSAWDSSNQPQHF. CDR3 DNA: TGTGCCAGCAGCGCCTGGGACAGTAGCAATCAGCCCCAGCATTTT.

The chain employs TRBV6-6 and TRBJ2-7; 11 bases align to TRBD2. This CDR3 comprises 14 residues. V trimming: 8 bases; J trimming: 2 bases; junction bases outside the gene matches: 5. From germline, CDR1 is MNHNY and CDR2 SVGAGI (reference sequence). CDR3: CASGLAGGPYEQYF. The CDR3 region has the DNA TGTGCCAGCGGGCTAGCGGGGGGCCCCTACGAGCAGTACTTC.